This T cell receptor (beta chain) comes out of a study of blood T cell repertoires in COVID-19. In Cohort 3, a recovered donor had either two negative PCRs, clearance, or symptom resolution. Sequencing was performed with immunoSEQ multiplex PCR; in TCRdb, only in-frame clones are kept and a portion is missing. The sample records over 250,000 clones, 85% to 90% being singletons. The V gene end was trimmed by 6 bases and the J gene end by 2 bases; junction bases not matched to a gene: 9. The length of the CDR3 is 15 residues. Germline CDR1 reads SGHTA; CDR2 reads FQGTGA. Material for sequencing was PBMCs or T cells enriched from blood (not recorded which). The sequence came from a woman aged 18-29 years who had recovered from COVID-19. This chain links TRBV7-3 with TRBJ2-5, with 7 nucleotides matching TRBD2. The CDR3: CASRPGASGQETQYF. The CDR3 nucleotides are TGTGCCAGCAGACCCGGGGCTAGCGGACAAGAGACCCAGTACTTC.